This TCR beta chain is from a study of regulatory T cells in long-lasting Graves disease. Study-wide context: Antithyroid drug exposure in newly diagnosed Graves' patients had lasted under 3 months.

Time point denoted: newly diagnosed GD, antithyroid drugs for less than 3 months. PBMCs were the source of the RNA used for TCR sequencing. Trimming pared 4 bases from V and 6 bases from J, leaving 10 bases between. The CDR3 totals 12 residues. This clonotype was recorded at least ten times. Its antigen is unidentified. Arm-PCR of CDR3 regions with iRepertoire HTBI primers generated TCR beta libraries. In the study's own analysis: Among the samples, around 60 TRBV and 13 to 15 TRBJ segments were identified. TCRdb analysed the multiplex PCR reads with MiXCR anew, one entry per CDR3 protein. TCRdb, not the authors, supplied the V and J calls. Of about 330,000 distinct CDR3 sequences listed, 15% to 20% are singletons. Findings of the study overall: Sample size, which was small, may have reduced accuracy.

The same sample was also used in a study of T cells in Graves' hyperthyroidism and ophthalmopathy. That report adds: RT-PCR in the first round (using the HTBI primer set) targeted the TCR CDR3.

The chain links TRBV12-3 or TRBV12-4 to TRBJ2-7; the D gene could be TRBD1 or TRBD2 (5 bases each). This TCR was recovered from a woman between 18 and 30 years old with Graves disease. Source: peripheral blood mononuclear cells (PBMCs), taken at new diagnosis, from a patient treated with antithyroid drugs. The CDR3 loop reads CASSWGRLEQYF. In nucleotides, the CDR3 is TGTGCCAGCAGTTGGGGACGTCTCGAGCAGTACTTC.